This T cell receptor beta chain was sequenced for a study of cytomegalovirus exposure and HLA in healthy donors. Overall study: Researchers previously reported finding some 110 million unique TCR beta sequences from 150 million to 200 million T cells.

Study-level findings and limits: Data from an earlier analysis indicated that most TCR beta V segments were productive either about 87% or about 30% of the time. Later analysis demonstrated an association between a missense DCLRE1C variant and TCR beta V- and J-gene trimming. Usually a TCR sequence was rare, but some public TCRs were found in many donors.

Germline V gene data show CDR1 as SGHTS and CDR2 as YDEGEE. The CDR3 is 14 amino acids. V lost 0 bases and J lost 4; bases outside the gene matches: 1. The PCR ran on 60 Vbeta and 13 Jbeta primers. Assay: immunoSEQ multiplex PCR; the TCRdb copy retains only in-frame clones and omits some. This sample yields 100,000 or so clones, of which 79% are seen a single time; approximately 4.2% belongs to the top ten. A remark on this clone: What it binds is not known.

This TCR was sampled from a female donor in good health and CMV-seropositive. The rearrangement joins TRBV5-8 to TRBJ1-1; 9 nucleotides line up with TRBD1. The specimen was PBMCs. The chain's CDR3 is CASSLGTGVTEAFF. The CDR3 region has the DNA TGTGCCAGCAGCTTGGGGACAGGGGTCACTGAAGCTTTCTTT.